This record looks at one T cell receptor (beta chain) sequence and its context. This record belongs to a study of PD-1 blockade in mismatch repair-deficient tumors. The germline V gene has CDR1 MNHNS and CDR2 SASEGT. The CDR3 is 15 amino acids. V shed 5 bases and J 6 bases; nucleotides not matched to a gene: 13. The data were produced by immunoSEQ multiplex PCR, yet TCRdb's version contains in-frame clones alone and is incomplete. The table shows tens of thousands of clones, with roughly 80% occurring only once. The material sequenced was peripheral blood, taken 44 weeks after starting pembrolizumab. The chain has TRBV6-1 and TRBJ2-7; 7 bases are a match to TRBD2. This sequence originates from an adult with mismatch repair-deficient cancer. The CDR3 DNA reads TGTGCCAGCAGTTTTCTGTGGAGCGGGAACTCCGAGCAGTACTTC. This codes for CASSFLWSGNSEQYF.